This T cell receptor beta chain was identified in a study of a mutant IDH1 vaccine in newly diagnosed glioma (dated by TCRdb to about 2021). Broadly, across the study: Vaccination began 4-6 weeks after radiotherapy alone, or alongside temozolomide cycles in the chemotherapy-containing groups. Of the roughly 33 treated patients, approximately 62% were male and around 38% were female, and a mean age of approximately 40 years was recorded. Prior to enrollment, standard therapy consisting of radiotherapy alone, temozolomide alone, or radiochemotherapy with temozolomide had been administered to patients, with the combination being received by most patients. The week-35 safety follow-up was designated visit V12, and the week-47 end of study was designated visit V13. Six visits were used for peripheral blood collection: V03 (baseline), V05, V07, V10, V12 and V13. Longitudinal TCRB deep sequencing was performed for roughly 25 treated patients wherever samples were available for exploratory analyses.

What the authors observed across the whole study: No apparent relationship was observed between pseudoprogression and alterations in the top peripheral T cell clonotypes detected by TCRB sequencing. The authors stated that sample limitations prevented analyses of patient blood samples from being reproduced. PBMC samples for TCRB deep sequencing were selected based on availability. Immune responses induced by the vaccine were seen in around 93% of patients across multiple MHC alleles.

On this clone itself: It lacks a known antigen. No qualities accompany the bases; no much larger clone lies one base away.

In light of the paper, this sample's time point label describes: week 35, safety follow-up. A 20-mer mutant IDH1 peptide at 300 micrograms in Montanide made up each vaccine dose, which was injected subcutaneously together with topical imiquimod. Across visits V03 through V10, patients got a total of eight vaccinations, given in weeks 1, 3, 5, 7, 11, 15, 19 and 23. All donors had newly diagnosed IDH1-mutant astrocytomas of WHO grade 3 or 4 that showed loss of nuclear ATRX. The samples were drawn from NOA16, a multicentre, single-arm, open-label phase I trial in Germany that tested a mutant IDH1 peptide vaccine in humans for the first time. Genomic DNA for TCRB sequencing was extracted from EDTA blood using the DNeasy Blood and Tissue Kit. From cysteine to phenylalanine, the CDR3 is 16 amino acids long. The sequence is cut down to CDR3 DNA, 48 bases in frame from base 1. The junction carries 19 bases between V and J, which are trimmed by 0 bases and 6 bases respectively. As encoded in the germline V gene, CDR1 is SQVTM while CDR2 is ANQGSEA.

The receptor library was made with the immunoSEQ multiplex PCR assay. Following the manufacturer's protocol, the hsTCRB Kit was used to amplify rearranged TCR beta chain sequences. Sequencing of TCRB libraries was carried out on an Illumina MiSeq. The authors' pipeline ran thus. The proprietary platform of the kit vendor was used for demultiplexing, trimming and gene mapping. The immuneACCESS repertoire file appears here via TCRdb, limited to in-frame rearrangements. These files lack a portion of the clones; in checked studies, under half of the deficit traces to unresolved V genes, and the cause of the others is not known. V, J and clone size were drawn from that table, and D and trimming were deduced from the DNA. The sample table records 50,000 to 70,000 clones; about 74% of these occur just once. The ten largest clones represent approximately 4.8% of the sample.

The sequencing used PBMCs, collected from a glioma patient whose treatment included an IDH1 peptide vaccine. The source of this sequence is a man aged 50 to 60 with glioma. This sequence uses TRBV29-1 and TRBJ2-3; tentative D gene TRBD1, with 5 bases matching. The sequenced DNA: TGCAGCGTTGAAGATCGATATAGGGGAAAATCTGATACGCAGTATTTT. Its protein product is CSVEDRYRGKSDTQYF.